This T cell receptor beta chain comes out of a study of early T cells in non-severe SARS-CoV-2 infection. Tagging with unique molecular identifiers was applied to individual cDNA molecules. One entry per CDR3 protein, called by TCRdb with MiXCR from the 5' RACE reads. The repertoire holds 35,000 to 45,000 distinct CDR3 sequences, with approximately 6.3% as singletons. This CDR3 contains 14 residues. Germline V gene lookup returns CDR1 SGHTA and CDR2 FQGNSA. V dropped 1 base and J dropped 7 bases, with 13 bases sitting between them. The TCR comes from an adult who was a healthcare worker with PCR-confirmed SARS-CoV-2 infection or an uninfected control (not recorded which). The input for sequencing was whole blood, taken at baseline. The rearrangement links TRBV7-2 to TRBJ1-2, with a weak D call TRBD1 (5 bases). CDR3 DNA: TGTGCCAGCAGCTTAGAAAGGCAGGGTGGTGGCTACACCTTC. Amino acid sequence: CASSLERQGGGYTF.